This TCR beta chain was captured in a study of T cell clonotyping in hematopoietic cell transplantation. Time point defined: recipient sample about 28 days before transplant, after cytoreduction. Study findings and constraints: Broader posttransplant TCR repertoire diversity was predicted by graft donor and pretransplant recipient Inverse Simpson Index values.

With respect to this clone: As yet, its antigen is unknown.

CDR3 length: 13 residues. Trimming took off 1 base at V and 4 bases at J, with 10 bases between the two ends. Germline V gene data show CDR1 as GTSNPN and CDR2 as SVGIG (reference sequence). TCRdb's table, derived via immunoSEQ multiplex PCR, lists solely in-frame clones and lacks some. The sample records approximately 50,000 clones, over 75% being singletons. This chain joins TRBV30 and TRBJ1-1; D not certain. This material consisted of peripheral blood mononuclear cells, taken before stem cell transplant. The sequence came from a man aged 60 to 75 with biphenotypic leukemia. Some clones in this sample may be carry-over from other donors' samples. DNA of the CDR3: TGTGCCTGGAGTGGAGGAGGAGGCACTGAAGCTTTCTTT. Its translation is CAWSGGGGTEAFF.